The sample holds a few counts of the clone carrying this T cell receptor beta chain. What it binds is not known. This CDR3 comprises 15 residues. CDR1 and CDR2 from the germline V gene are MNHNS and SASEGT. V dropped 6 bases and J dropped 1 base, with 13 bases sitting between them. The data belong to a study of T cell repertoires in cytomegalovirus infection. Study-level information: Recently identified HLA-C-restricted CMV epitopes were used, and well-studied HLA-B-restricted CMV epitopes were used as well. Public TCR beta signatures provided an indication of both CMV infection and a matching HLA type.

Whole-study results and caveats: Dominant in the ex vivo response were TCR beta clonotypes restricted by HLA-C and specific for CMV.

Each CDR3 protein gets one entry after TCRdb re-called the reads with MiXCR. Here the sample spans approximately 110,000 distinct CDR3 sequences, over 25% being singletons. The TCR sequence derives from a human donor in good health (CMV status not recorded). Some clones in this sample may be carry-over from other donors' samples. V gene TRBV6-1 combines with J gene TRBJ1-5; no reliable D call. The sample in question was CD8+ T cells from cultured PBMCs, obtained from culture after CMV antigen stimulation. The CDR3 nucleotides are TGTGCCAGCAGCGGCACCCCGGGGAGCAATCAGCCCCAGCATTTT. Its protein is CASSGTPGSNQPQHF.